This passage covers 4 T cell receptor beta chains from one sample sequenced in a study of vaccination and CD4 T cells after COVID-19. Treatment specified: roughly 11-day PBMC culture with coronavirus spike peptide pools or control peptides (ViraFEST assay). An Oncomine TCR Beta short-read assay was used to sequence the DNA from cultured CD4+ T cells. TCRdb independently ran MiXCR on the PCR reads; one entry per CDR3 protein. The sample lists 3,500 to 4,500 distinct CDR3 sequences, roughly a third occurring once. No cognate antigen is known for these TCRs. Sequenced here: CD4+ T cells from blood, cultured in vitro, sampled after SARS-CoV-2 vaccination. The receptor set was obtained from a human donor who had recovered from COVID-19.

A few counts support this clonotype. The chain combines TRBV5-6 with TRBJ1-2; TRBD1 matches 10 bases. Losses at the gene ends were 3 bases for V and 8 bases for J; bases not matched to a gene: 10. CDR3 size: 15 residues. From germline, CDR1 is SGHDT and CDR2 YYEEEE. Here the CDR3 DNA reads TGTGCCAGCAGCTGGAACGGACAGGGGGGTAACGGCTACACCTTC. The encoded protein is CASSWNGQGGNGYTF. The whole variable domain, filled in from reference TRBV5-6 and TRBJ1-2, reads DAGVTQSPTHLIKTRGQQVTLRCSPKSGHDTVSWYQQALGQGPQFIFQYYEEEERQRGNFPDRFSGHQFPNYSSELNVNALLLGDSALYLCASSWNGQGGNGYTFGSGTRLTVV.

This clonotype was observed a single time. The chain recombines TRBV19 with TRBJ1-5; weak D call: TRBD1 (6 bases). The CDR3 is made up of 15 amino acids. The V gene lost 2 bases and the J gene lost 5 bases, with 13 bases spanning the gap. Germline V CDR1 and CDR2: LNHDA, SQIVND (reference sequence). CDR3 in DNA: TGTGCCAGTAGTATACCCGGGGGCGGTGATCAGCCCCAGCATTTT. Protein product: CASSIPGGGDQPQHF.

This chain joins TRBV6-1 and TRBJ1-5; D is ambiguous. The germline gives CDR1 MNHNS, CDR2 SASEGT. This CDR3 spans 13 amino acids. The ends were cut back, 6 bases at V and 1 base at J, with 7 bases in the middle. CDR3 sequence: CASRKPSNQPQHF. The CDR3 DNA sequence: TGTGCCAGCAGGAAACCGAGCAATCAGCCCCAGCATTTT.

The chain employs TRBV4-3 and TRBJ2-5; 7 bases fit TRBD1. This CDR3 has 16 residues. Unmatched junction bases numbered 10, after V lost 4 bases and J lost 2 bases. Germline V gene sequence: CDR1 LGHNA, CDR2 YSLEER. The CDR3 nucleotides read TGCGCCAGCAGCCGCGGAACAGGGGCCGGTCAAGAGACCCAGTACTTC. Its translation is CASSRGTGAGQETQYF.